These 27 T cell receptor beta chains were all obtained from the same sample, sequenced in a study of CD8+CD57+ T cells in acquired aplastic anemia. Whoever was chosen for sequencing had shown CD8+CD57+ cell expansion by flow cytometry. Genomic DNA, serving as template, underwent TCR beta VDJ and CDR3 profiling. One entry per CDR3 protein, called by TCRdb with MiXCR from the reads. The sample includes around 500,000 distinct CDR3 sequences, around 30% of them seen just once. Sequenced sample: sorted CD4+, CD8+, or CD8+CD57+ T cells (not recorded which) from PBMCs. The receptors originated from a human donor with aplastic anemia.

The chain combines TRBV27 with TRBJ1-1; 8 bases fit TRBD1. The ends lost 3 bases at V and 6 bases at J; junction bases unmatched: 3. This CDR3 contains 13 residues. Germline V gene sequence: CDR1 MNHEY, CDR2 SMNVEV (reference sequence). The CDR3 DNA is TGTGCCAGCAGTTTTGGGACAGGTTCTGAAGCTTTCTTT. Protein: CASSFGTGSEAFF.

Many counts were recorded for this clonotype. The CDR3 bases are TGTGCCAGCAGTCGACAGGGTTCCGGCTACGAGCAGTACTTC. Translation gives CASSRQGSGYEQYF. The chain recombines TRBV2 with TRBJ2-7; 7 bases line up with TRBD1. The junction had 7 bases not matched to a gene; V was cut back by 5 bases and J by 3 bases. The CDR3 is 14 amino acids. The germline CDR1 and CDR2 sequences are SNHLY and FYNNEI.

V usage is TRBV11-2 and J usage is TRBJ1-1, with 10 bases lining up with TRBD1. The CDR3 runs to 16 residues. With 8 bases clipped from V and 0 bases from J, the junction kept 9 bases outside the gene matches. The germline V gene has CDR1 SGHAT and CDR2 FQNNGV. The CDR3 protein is CASLRGTGVMNTEAFF. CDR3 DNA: TGTGCCAGCCTTAGAGGGACAGGGGTCATGAACACTGAAGCTTTCTTT.

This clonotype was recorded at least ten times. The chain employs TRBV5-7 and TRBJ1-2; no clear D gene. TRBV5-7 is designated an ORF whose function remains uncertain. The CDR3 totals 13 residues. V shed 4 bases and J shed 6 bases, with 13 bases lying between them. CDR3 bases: TGTGCCAGCAGCCCGACGAATGCAGATGGCTACACCTTC. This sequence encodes CASSPTNADGYTF.

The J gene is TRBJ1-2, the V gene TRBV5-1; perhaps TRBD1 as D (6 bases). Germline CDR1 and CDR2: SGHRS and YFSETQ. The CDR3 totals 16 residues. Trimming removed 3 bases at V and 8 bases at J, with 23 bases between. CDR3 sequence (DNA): TGCGCCAGCAGCTCCGAAGGTGGCAGGGGCTTTGTGGGCTACACCTTC. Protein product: CASSSEGGRGFVGYTF. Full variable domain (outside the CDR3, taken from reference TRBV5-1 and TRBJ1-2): KAGVTQTPRYLIKTRGQQVTLSCSPISGHRSVSWYQQTPGQGLQFLFEYFSETQRNKGNFPGRFSGRQFSNSRSEMNVSTLELGDSALYLCASSSEGGRGFVGYTFGSGTRLTVV.

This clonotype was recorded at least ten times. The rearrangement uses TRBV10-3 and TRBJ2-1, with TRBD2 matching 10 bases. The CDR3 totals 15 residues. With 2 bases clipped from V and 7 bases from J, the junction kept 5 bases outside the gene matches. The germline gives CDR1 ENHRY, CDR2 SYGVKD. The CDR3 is CAISETAGGSNEQFF. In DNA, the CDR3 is TGTGCCATCAGTGAGACAGCGGGGGGGAGTAATGAGCAGTTCTTC.

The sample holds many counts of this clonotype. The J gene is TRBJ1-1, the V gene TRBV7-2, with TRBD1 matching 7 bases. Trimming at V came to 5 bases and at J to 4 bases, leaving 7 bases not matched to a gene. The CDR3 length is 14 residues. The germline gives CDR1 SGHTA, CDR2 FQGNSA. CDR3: CASSQGQRATEAFF. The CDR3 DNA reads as TGTGCCAGCAGCCAGGGACAGCGGGCCACTGAAGCTTTCTTT.

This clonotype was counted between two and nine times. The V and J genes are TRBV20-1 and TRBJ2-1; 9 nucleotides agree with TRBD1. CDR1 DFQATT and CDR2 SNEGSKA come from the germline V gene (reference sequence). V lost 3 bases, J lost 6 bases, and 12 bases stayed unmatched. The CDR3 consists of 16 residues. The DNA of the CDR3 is TGCAGTGCTAGCAAAAGAACAGGGGGCTCAGGCAATGAGCAGTTCTTC. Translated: CSASKRTGGSGNEQFF.

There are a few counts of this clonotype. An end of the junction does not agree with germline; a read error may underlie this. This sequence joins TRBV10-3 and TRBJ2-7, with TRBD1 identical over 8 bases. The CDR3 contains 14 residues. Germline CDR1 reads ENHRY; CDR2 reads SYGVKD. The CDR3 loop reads CASSETTGDYEQYF. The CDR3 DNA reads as TGTGCCAGCAGTGAAACGACAGGGGACTACGAGCAGTACTTC.

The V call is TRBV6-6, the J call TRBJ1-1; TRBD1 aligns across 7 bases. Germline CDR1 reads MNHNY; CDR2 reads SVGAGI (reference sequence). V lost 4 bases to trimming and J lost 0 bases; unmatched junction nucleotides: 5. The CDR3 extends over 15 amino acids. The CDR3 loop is CASSWDRPMNTEAFF. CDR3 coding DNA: TGTGCCAGCAGTTGGGACAGACCTATGAACACTGAAGCTTTCTTT.

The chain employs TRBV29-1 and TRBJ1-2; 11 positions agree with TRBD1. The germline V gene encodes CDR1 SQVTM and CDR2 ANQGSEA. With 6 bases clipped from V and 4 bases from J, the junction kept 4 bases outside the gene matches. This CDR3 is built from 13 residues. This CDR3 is CSVTGTGGYGYTF. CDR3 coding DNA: TGCAGCGTGACCGGGACAGGGGGCTATGGCTACACCTTC.

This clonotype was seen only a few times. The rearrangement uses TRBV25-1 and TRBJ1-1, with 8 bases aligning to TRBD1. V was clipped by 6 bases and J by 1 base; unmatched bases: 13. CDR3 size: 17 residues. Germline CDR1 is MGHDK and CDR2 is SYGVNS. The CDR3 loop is CASSQSTWDRSNTEAFF. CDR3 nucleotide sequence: TGTGCCAGCAGCCAATCAACCTGGGACAGGTCGAACACTGAAGCTTTCTTT.

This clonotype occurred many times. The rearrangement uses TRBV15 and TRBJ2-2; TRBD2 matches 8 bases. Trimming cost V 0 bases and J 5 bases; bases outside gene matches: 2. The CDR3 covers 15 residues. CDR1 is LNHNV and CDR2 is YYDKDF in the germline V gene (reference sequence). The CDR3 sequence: CATSRELAVTGELFF. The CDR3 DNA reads TGTGCCACCAGCAGAGAACTAGCGGTAACCGGGGAGCTGTTTTTT.

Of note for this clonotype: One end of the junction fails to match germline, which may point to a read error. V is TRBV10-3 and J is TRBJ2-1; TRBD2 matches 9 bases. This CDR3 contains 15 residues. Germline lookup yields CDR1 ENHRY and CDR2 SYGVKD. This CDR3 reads CASSFGGRALREQFF. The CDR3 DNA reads TGTGCCAGCAGTTTCGGCGGGAGGGCCTTACGTGAGCAGTTCTTC.

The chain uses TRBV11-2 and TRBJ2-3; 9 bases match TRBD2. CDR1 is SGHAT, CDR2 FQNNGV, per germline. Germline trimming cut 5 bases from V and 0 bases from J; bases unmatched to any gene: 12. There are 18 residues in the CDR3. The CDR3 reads CASSRIAGAGRSTDTQYF. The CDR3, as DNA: TGTGCCAGCAGCCGAATAGCGGGAGCGGGGCGTAGCACAGATACGCAGTATTTT.

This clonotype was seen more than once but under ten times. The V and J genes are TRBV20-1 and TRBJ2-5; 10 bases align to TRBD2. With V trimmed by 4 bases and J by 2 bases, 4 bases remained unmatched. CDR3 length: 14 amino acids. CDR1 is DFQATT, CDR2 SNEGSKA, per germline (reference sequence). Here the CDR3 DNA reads TGCAGTGCTACCCCAGCGGGAGGGCAAGAGACCCAGTACTTC. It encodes CSATPAGGQETQYF.

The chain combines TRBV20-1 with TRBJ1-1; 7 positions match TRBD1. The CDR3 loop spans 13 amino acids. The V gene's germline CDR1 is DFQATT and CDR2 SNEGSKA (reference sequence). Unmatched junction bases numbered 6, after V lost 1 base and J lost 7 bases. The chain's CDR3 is CSARGTGMDEAFF. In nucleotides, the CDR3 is TGCAGTGCTAGAGGGACAGGTATGGATGAAGCTTTCTTT.

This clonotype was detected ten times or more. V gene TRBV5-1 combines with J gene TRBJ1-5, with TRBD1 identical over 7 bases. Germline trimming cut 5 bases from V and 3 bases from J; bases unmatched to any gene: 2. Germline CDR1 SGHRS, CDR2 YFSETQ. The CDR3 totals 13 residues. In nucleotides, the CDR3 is TGCGCCAGCAGTCAGGGGGACAATCAGCCCCAGCATTTT. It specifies CASSQGDNQPQHF.

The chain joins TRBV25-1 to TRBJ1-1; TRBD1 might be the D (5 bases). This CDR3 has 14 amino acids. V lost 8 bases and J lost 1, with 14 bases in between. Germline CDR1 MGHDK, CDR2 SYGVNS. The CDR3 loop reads CASLPRGGNTEAFF. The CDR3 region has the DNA TGTGCCAGCCTACCACGGGGGGGGAACACTGAAGCTTTCTTT.

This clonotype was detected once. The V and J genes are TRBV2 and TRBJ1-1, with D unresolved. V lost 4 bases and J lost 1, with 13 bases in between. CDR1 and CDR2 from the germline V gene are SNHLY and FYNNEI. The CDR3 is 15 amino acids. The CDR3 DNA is TGTGCCAGCAGTGGCCCCGGTGGCAAGAACACTGAAGCTTTCTTT. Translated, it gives CASSGPGGKNTEAFF.

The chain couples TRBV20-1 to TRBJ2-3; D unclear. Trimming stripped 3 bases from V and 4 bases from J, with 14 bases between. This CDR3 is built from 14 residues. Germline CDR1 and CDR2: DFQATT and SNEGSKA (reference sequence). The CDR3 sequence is CSASMGSWSDTQYF. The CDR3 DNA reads TGCAGTGCTAGTATGGGGTCCTGGTCAGATACGCAGTATTTT.

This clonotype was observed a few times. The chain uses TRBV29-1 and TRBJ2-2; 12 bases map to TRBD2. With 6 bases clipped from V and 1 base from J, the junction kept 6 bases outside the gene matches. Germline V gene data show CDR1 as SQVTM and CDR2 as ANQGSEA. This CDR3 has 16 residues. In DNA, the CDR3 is TGCAGCGTCCTCGGACTAGCGGGATTGAACACCGGGGAGCTGTTTTTT. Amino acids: CSVLGLAGLNTGELFF.

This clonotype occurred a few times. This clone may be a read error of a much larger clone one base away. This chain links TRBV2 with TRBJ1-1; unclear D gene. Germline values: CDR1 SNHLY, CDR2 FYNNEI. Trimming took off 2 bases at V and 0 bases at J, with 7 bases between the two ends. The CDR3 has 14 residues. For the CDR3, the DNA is TGTGCCAGCAGTGAACATTTGTTGAACACTGAAGCTTTCTTT. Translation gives CASSEHLLNTEAFF.

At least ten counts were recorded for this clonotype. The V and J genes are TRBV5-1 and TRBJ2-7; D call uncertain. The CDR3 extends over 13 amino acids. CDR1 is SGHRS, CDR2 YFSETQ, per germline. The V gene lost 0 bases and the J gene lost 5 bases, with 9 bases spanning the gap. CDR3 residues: CASSLGATDEQYF. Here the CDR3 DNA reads TGCGCCAGCAGCTTGGGGGCCACGGACGAGCAGTACTTC.

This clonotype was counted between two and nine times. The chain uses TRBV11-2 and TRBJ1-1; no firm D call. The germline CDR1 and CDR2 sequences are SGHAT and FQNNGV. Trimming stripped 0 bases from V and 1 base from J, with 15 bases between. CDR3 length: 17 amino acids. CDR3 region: CASSLDSVGRTNTEAFF. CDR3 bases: TGTGCCAGCAGCTTAGATTCGGTAGGACGGACGAACACTGAAGCTTTCTTT.

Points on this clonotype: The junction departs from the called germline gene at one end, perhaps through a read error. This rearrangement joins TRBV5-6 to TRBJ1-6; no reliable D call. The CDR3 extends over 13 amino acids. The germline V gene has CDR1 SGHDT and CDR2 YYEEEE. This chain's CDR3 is CASSLSYSSPLHF. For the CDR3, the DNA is TGTGCCAGCAGCTTGAGTTATAGTTCACCCCTCCACTTT.

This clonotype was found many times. CDR3 amino acids: CASSLEAVREGPLYEQYF. The CDR3, as DNA: TGTGCCAGCAGCTTAGAAGCGGTTCGGGAGGGCCCTTTGTACGAGCAGTACTTC. V is TRBV11-2 and J is TRBJ2-7; 8 positions match TRBD2. Per germline, CDR1 SGHAT and CDR2 FQNNGV. The CDR3 length is 18 residues. Trimming removed 0 bases from V and 4 bases from J; junction bases left unmatched: 14.